This note documents a single TCR beta chain sequence. Its antigen is currently unknown. This record belongs to a study of cytomegalovirus exposure and HLA in healthy donors. Points from the study as a whole: According to an earlier analysis, most TCR beta V segments yielded productive rearrangements about 90% or about 30% of the time. A later analysis by the authors found several of the most significant clusters apparently linked to common viral pathogens. Follow-up analysis found HLA locus-dependent TCR association rates, highest for DRB1 and lowest for HLA-C.

Researchers ran the PCR with 60 Vbeta and 13 Jbeta primers. Assay: immunoSEQ multiplex PCR; the TCRdb copy retains only in-frame clones and omits some. Of 35,000 to 55,000 clones listed, approximately 77% are singletons. Sequencing was carried out using PBMCs. The clonotype comes from a young man in good health and CMV-seronegative.

CDR3: CASTSGSFYNEQFF. CDR3 DNA sequence: TGTGCCAGTACTAGCGGGAGTTTTTACAATGAGCAGTTCTTC. This rearrangement joins TRBV19 to TRBJ2-1; 10 positions match TRBD2. V lost 7 bases to trimming and J lost 4 bases; unmatched junction nucleotides: 4. CDR3 length: 14 amino acids. Germline CDR1 is LNHDA and CDR2 is SQIVND (reference sequence).